This entry describes one T cell receptor beta chain. This clonotype appeared many times. Its antigen is still unknown. It has no much larger one-base neighbor in the sample; base qualities were not kept. Libraries from unsorted PBMCs were made from 2 million PBMCs kept in RNAlater at -80 degrees C until RNA extraction. The multiple sclerosis patients were enrolled in a US clinical protocol that used magnetic resonance imaging to evaluate disease progression. Peripheral blood was subjected to Ficoll-Hypaque density gradient centrifugation to isolate PBMCs, which were then cryopreserved in liquid nitrogen. This sample was included in a study of neurological immune-mediated disorders (dated by TCRdb to the late 2010s). In the study overall: Among the 34 multiple sclerosis patients, relapsing-remitting MS accounted for some 30 and secondary progressive MS accounted for 3. Peripheral blood TCR-beta repertoires from HTLV-I-associated myelopathy (HAM/TSP) patients, multiple sclerosis patients and healthy controls were compared by UMI-based sequencing. The 90 to 120 TCR-beta libraries covered PBMC samples along with longitudinal samples, technical triplicates, and paired sorted CD4+ and CD8+ T-cell subsets. The cohort was made up of 68 subjects, consisting of roughly 14 HAM/TSP patients, about 35 multiple sclerosis patients and 20 healthy controls.

For this chain, trimming is 3 bases at the V end and 3 bases at the J end, and the number of junction bases without a gene match is 3. Taken from the germline V gene, the CDR1 and CDR2 loops are SGDLS and YYNGEE. Spanning cysteine to phenylalanine, the CDR3 consists of 15 amino acids. CDR3 DNA only is kept here, 45 bases in frame from base 1. cDNA was synthesized by template-switch 5'RACE using a primer with a 10-nucleotide random unique molecular identifier that tagged each TCR transcript. Each sequencing run produced over 170 million TCR-beta sequences covering 15-18 subjects. The RNeasy kit was used to extract total RNA. Using the KAPA Real-time Library Amplification kit, TCR-beta VDJ regions were amplified with primers for the TCR constant region and the 5'RACE anchor. Sample indexes and Illumina adaptors were added in a first PCR, after which library yield was increased in a second PCR. After Ampure bead purification, the TCR product of roughly 650 bp was size-selected on a 2% E-gel SizeSelection system. Before pooling, library quality was assessed on a Bioanalyzer, concentration was determined with Qubit, and library quantification was performed with the Kapa Library Quantification kit. An Illumina HiSeq 2500 was used to sequence the libraries paired-end at 2 x 150 bp. To increase sequence diversity, roughly 25-31% phiX was spiked into each library pool. The original pipeline was this. The UMI-based MiGEC pipeline processed quality-filtered reads and removed over 90% of raw TCR sequences during error correction. IMGT germline references were used for alignment of VDJ genes, and clonotypes were defined by a unique CDR3 amino acid sequence together with V-J genes. Clonal expansion, Shannon diversity, and CDR3 relatedness (CalcPairwiseDistances, ClusterSamples) were evaluated with VDJtools, and phylogenetic trees were built with CLCbio workbench. Expanded clones were defined as having at least 8 unique UMIs, based on coefficient-of-variation modelling across technical triplicates. TCRdb trimmed public reads at Q25 via fastp, called clones via MiXCR and kept in-frame beta chains. Here each entry gathers all rows of one CDR3 protein and keeps the most common genes and DNA. The V and J calls, along with clone size, are taken from TCRdb and not from the paper's own processing. The sample records about 55,000 distinct CDR3 sequences, approximately 3.9% of which are singletons. Approximately 1.5% of the sample belongs to the ten largest clones.

General findings and caveats noted by the study authors: No clinical or MRI features were associated with the MS cluster, and the authors said that larger cohorts are needed. Across subjects, expanded clones never shared an identical CDR3 amino acid sequence, which suggests that the TCR-beta repertoires in every group were private. Repertoires from 18 of 34 MS patients were grouped by phylogenetic analysis into a cluster of related CDR3 sequences, suggesting a possible repertoire-level signature. TCR clonal expansion was greatest in HAM/TSP patients and smallest in MS patients, who ranked below even healthy controls.

The material sequenced was PBMCs. This receptor was obtained from a man aged 25-40 years with multiple sclerosis. The V gene is TRBV9 and the J gene is TRBJ2-1; TRBD2 lines up with 10 middle nucleotides. The DNA sequence is TGTGCCAGCAGCGCCGGACTAGCGGTCTACAATGAGCAGTTCTTC. Its product reads: CASSAGLAVYNEQFF.